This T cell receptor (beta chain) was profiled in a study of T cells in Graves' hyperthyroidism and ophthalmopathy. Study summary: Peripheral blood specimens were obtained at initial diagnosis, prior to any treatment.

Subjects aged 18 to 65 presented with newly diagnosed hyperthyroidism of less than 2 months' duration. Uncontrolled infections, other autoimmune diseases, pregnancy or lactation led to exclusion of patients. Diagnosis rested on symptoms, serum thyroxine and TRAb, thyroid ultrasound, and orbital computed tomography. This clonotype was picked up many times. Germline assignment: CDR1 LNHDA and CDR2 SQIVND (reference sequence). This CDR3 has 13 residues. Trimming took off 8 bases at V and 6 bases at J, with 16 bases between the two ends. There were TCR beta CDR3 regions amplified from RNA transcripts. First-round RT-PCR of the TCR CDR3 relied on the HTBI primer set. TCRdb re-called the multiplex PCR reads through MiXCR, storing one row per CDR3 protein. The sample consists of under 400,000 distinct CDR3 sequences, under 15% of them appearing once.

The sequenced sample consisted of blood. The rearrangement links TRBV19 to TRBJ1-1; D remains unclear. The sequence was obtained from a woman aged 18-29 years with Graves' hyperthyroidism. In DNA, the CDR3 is TGTGCCAGTGTGGCACAATTTGAATCTGAAGCTTTCTTT. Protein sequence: CASVAQFESEAFF.